This T cell receptor beta chain was profiled in a study of shared clonotypes between healthy human individuals. Whole-study results and caveats: Clonotype sharing across several donors was observed for about 5.5% of naive CD4 clonotypes. Having only a few donors restricted how much genetic and exposure-history diversity was captured.

As regards this clone: What it binds is not known.

This CDR3 spans 13 amino acids. V was cut by 3 bases and J by 4 bases, with 10 bases left in between. Germline V gene sequence: CDR1 GTSNPN, CDR2 SVGIG (reference sequence). It was CD45RO-negative cells, positively selected for CCR7, that made up naive CD8 cells, with terminally differentiated effector memory CD45RA+ cells excluded. The assay was immunoSEQ multiplex PCR, and TCRdb's table has in-frame clones only and misses some. There are approximately 810,000 clones in the sample; more than 85% occur only once, and about 24% lies in the top ten. This chain uses TRBV30 with TRBJ2-1; no firm D call. The source of this sequence is a man aged 25-40 years in good health. Sequenced sample: naive CD8+ T cells sorted from blood. This CDR3 is CAWREPRYNEQFF. DNA of the CDR3: TGTGCCTGGAGGGAGCCCAGGTACAATGAGCAGTTCTTC.